The clone carrying this T cell receptor beta chain was detected only once. TCRdb keeps only in-frame clones here, not all; method: immunoSEQ multiplex PCR. The sample contains under 250,000 clones, over 85% of which appear only once. These data are taken from a study of blood T cell repertoires in COVID-19. Background on the study: Samples taken during acute and convalescent COVID-19 were collected in the United States, Italy and Spain.

The CDR3 has 17 residues. Germline V lookup: CDR1 SGHDT, CDR2 YYEEEE. Trimming took 4 bases from V and 0 from J; bases not matched to a gene: 10. Participants reported their clinical history, and cohort assignment relied on those reports. The clonotype was recovered from a woman between 25 and 40 years old with acute COVID-19. V is TRBV5-6 and J is TRBJ1-1; 9 bases line up with TRBD1. Sequencing used PBMCs or T cells enriched from blood (not recorded which). The CDR3, as DNA: TGTGCCAGCAGCGAGGACAGGGGAAGGAGTGTGAACACTGAAGCTTTCTTT. This translates into CASSEDRGRSVNTEAFF.